The next 25 T cell receptor beta chains were all read from a single sample in a study of T cell responses to AZD1222 COVID-19 vaccine. Generated by immunoSEQ multiplex PCR, the TCRdb table keeps only in-frame clones and is missing some. This repertoire shows around 85,000 clones, 80% to 90% found once; its top ten account for 6.3%. The sequencing here drew on peripheral blood, taken on day 0 of AZD1222 vaccination. These receptors were collected from an adult in good health.

In its sample, this clone was seen once. The chain has TRBV7-2 and TRBJ2-1; D unresolved. The germline gives CDR1 SGHTA, CDR2 FQGNSA. V was trimmed by 0 bases and J by 10 bases, leaving 4 bases between them. This CDR3 is built from 11 residues. The CDR3, as DNA: TGTGCCAGCAGCTTAGCGGCGGAGCAGTTCTTC. Protein sequence: CASSLAAEQFF.

The rearrangement links TRBV6-5 to TRBJ2-2; 10 nucleotides match TRBD1. The germline V gene has CDR1 MNHEY and CDR2 SVGAGI. This CDR3 is built from 15 residues. The V gene end was trimmed by 4 bases and the J gene end by 5 bases; junction bases not matched to a gene: 4. CDR3 DNA sequence: TGTGCCAGCAGTTCCAGACAGGGGGCAACCGGGGAGCTGTTTTTT. Translated: CASSSRQGATGELFF.

The genes are TRBV27 and TRBJ1-2; 7 bases map to TRBD1. Germline assignment: CDR1 MNHEY and CDR2 SMNVEV (reference sequence). The V segment lost 6 bases and the J segment 1 base; nucleotides outside the gene matches: 5. This CDR3 contains 14 residues. CDR3 loop: CASRGQIGNYGYTF. CDR3 DNA: TGTGCCAGCAGGGGACAGATAGGTAACTATGGCTACACCTTC.

This clone has only one observation. The rearrangement uses TRBV5-4 and TRBJ2-1; TRBD1 aligns across 10 bases. V dropped 0 bases and J dropped 3; count of bases not matched to a gene: 3. The CDR3 covers 16 residues. Germline-derived CDR1 and CDR2 are SGHNT and YYREEE (reference sequence). The CDR3 DNA reads as TGTGCCAGCAGCTTGGCGCGGGACAGGGGCTACAATGAGCAGTTCTTC. Protein sequence: CASSLARDRGYNEQFF. Full variable domain (missing parts from reference TRBV5-4 and TRBJ2-1): ETGVTQSPTHLIKTRGQQVTLRCSSQSGHNTVSWYQQALGQGPQFIFQYYREEENGRGNFPPRFSGLQFPNYSSELNVNALELDDSALYLCASSLARDRGYNEQFFGPGTRLTVL.

This chain uses TRBV30 with TRBJ2-3; no reliable D call. Germline V gene lookup returns CDR1 GTSNPN and CDR2 SVGIG (reference sequence). The CDR3 spans 10 residues. Trimming shortened V by 3 bases and J by 9 bases, and 7 bases separated the two germline ends. CDR3 residues: CAWRTYTQYF. The CDR3 bases are TGTGCCTGGAGAACGTACACGCAGTATTTT.

The CDR3 loop is CASSLEQGFGEKLFF. In DNA, the CDR3 is TGTGCCAGCAGCTTAGAACAGGGCTTCGGGGAAAAACTGTTTTTT. This rearrangement joins TRBV11-3 to TRBJ1-4, with D possibly being TRBD1 (6 bases). Germline lookup yields CDR1 SGHNT and CDR2 YENEEA. The V end lost 0 bases, the J end lost 8 bases, and 13 bases lay between the germline ends. This CDR3 contains 15 residues.

The table lists this clone with a count of one. The chain employs TRBV5-1 and TRBJ2-7; D remains unclear. There are 12 residues in the CDR3. The germline V gene encodes CDR1 SGHRS and CDR2 YFSETQ. Trimming removed 0 bases from V and 5 bases from J, with 6 bases in between. The CDR3 spells CASSLVSDEQYF. CDR3 in DNA: TGCGCCAGCAGCTTGGTTTCCGACGAGCAGTACTTC.

The chain links TRBV3-1 (or the pseudogene TRBV3-2) to TRBJ2-2; the match to TRBD2 covers 8 bases. The trim removed 0 bases at V and 4 bases at J, leaving 7 bases unmatched. Germline CDR1 reads LGHDT; CDR2 reads YNNKEL (reference sequence). CDR3 length: 17 residues. The CDR3 loop reads CASSQDSSGSLTGELFF. As DNA, the CDR3 is TGTGCCAGCAGCCAAGATTCAAGCGGGAGCCTCACCGGGGAGCTGTTTTTT.

The chain has TRBV12-3 or TRBV12-4 and TRBJ2-7; no firm D call. The CDR3 has 13 amino acids. Trimming pared 3 bases from V and 4 bases from J, leaving 10 bases between. The CDR3 DNA reads as TGTGCCAGCAGTTTCCCAGAGAGGTACGAGCAGTACTTC. Encoded protein: CASSFPERYEQYF.

The CDR3 is CASSRNTGSGYVDTIYF. Here the CDR3 DNA reads TGTGCCAGCAGCCGGAATACAGGGTCAGGCTACGTTGACACCATATATTTT. V is TRBV13 and J is TRBJ1-3; perhaps TRBD1 as D (6 bases). Germline V CDR1 and CDR2: PRHDT, FYEKMQ (reference sequence). V dropped 5 bases and J dropped 8 bases, with 25 bases sitting between them. This CDR3 spans 17 amino acids.

The table lists this clone with a count of one. CDR3 in amino acids: CSARLSYEQYF. CDR3 bases: TGCAGTGCTAGACTGTCCTACGAGCAGTACTTC. This chain links TRBV20-1 with TRBJ2-7; D is unclear. Germline-derived CDR1 and CDR2 are DFQATT and SNEGSKA (reference sequence). The CDR3 is 11 amino acids. V was clipped by 2 bases and J by 1 base, with 3 bases between them.

In this sample, this clone turned up once. The chain combines TRBV18 with TRBJ1-1, with D maybe TRBD1 (5 bases). The germline gives CDR1 KGHSH, CDR2 LQKENI. The V end lost 3 bases, the J end lost 1 base, and 9 bases lay between the germline ends. The CDR3 runs 14 residues. CDR3 sequence: CASSPGPTNTEAFF. DNA of the CDR3: TGTGCCAGCTCACCGGGACCCACGAACACTGAAGCTTTCTTT.

The V and J genes are TRBV27 and TRBJ1-4; no reliable D call. V lost 7 bases to trimming and J lost 8 bases, with 5 bases between them. The CDR3 loop spans 10 amino acids. Per germline, CDR1 MNHEY and CDR2 SMNVEV (reference sequence). The CDR3 spells CASTREKLFF. As DNA, the CDR3 is TGTGCCAGCACGCGAGAAAAACTGTTTTTT. The full variable domain, completed using reference TRBV27 and TRBJ1-4, is EAQVTQNPRYLITVTGKKLTVTCSQNMNHEYMSWYRQDPGLGLRQIYYSMNVEVTDKGDVPEGYKVSRKEKRNFPLILESPSPNQTSLYFCASTREKLFFGSGTQLSVL.

The chain is built from TRBV19 and TRBJ2-1, with D possibly TRBD1 on 6 matching bases. Trimming cost V 0 bases and J 8 bases, with 8 bases left between them. The CDR3 runs 13 residues. Germline CDR1 is LNHDA and CDR2 is SQIVND (reference sequence). The CDR3 DNA is TGTGCCAGTAGTATAGACAGGGGCTATGAGCAGTTCTTC. Protein: CASSIDRGYEQFF.

The chain recombines TRBV5-1 with TRBJ1-1, with TRBD1 as a possible D gene (6 bases). This CDR3 spans 14 amino acids. In germline, CDR1 is SGHRS, CDR2 YFSETQ. The germline V and J ends were trimmed by 4 bases and 11 bases, with 21 bases remaining between them. The chain's CDR3 is CASSPPAGRGLAFF. The CDR3 nucleotides read TGCGCCAGCAGCCCTCCAGCGGGAAGGGGGTTGGCTTTCTTT.

The chain is built from TRBV7-2 and TRBJ1-5, with unresolved D. Trimming stripped 5 bases from V and 6 bases from J, with 17 bases between. CDR3 size: 15 residues. Looked up from germline, CDR1 is SGHTA and CDR2 is FQGNSA. CDR3 region: CASSPMDGVGQPQHF. CDR3 sequence (DNA): TGTGCCAGCAGCCCGATGGACGGGGTTGGTCAGCCCCAGCATTTT.

This clone was picked up one time. The J gene is TRBJ1-6, the V gene TRBV19, with D perhaps matching TRBD1 (5 bases). V was shortened by 8 bases and J by 9 bases, with 20 bases between the two germline ends. CDR3 length: 15 residues. Germline V gene data show CDR1 as LNHDA and CDR2 as SQIVND (reference sequence). The CDR3 DNA sequence: TGTGCCAGTGCCGGTCCGGGTGATGGGGGTTCACCCCTCCACTTT. This gives the protein CASAGPGDGGSPLHF. The entire variable domain, with the rest obtained from reference TRBV19 and TRBJ1-6, is as follows: DGGITQSPKYLFRKEGQNVTLSCEQNLNHDAMYWYRQDPGQGLRLIYYSQIVNDFQKGDIAEGYSVSREKKESFPLTVTSAQKNPTAFYLCASAGPGDGGSPLHFGNGTRLTVT.

The V gene is TRBV27, the J gene TRBJ2-1, with 10 bases aligning to TRBD2. CDR1 and CDR2 (germline): MNHEY, SMNVEV (reference sequence). Trimming at V came to 6 bases and at J to 4 bases, leaving 9 bases not matched to a gene. The CDR3 runs 16 residues. The CDR3, as DNA: TGTGCCAGCAGCCCCCCATCTAGCGGGAGTTACAATGAGCAGTTCTTC. Its translation is CASSPPSSGSYNEQFF.

This clone was picked up one time. The chain recombines TRBV10-2 with TRBJ2-1, with 15 nucleotides matching TRBD2. The length of the CDR3 is 15 residues. Germline CDR1 reads WSHSY; CDR2 reads SAAADI. The trim removed 4 bases at V and 10 bases at J, leaving 5 bases unmatched. The CDR3 is CASSAGTSGGREQFF. In DNA, the CDR3 is TGCGCCAGCAGTGCAGGGACTAGCGGGGGGCGGGAGCAGTTCTTC.

This clone was observed a single time. The chain employs TRBV11-3 and TRBJ1-6; 7 bases fit TRBD1. The junction had 7 bases not matched to a gene; V was cut back by 0 bases and J by 8 bases. The CDR3 loop spans 16 amino acids. Germline CDR1 is SGHNT and CDR2 is YENEEA. The CDR3 reads CASSLDQGVGDSPLHF. CDR3 sequence (DNA): TGTGCCAGCAGCTTAGATCAGGGGGTGGGGGATTCACCCCTCCACTTT.

V usage is TRBV3-1 (or the pseudogene TRBV3-2) and J usage is TRBJ2-7; 7 bases align to TRBD2. CDR3 size: 14 residues. The germline CDR1 and CDR2 sequences are LGHDT and YNNKEL (reference sequence). J gave up 7 bases and V 3 bases, and 9 bases lay outside the gene matches. The CDR3 sequence: CASSHGSGGWEQYF. For the CDR3, the DNA is TGTGCCAGCAGCCATGGTTCCGGGGGGTGGGAGCAGTACTTC.

The rearrangement uses TRBV19 and TRBJ2-3; 8 nucleotides line up with TRBD1. The CDR3 loop spans 16 amino acids. V shed 5 bases and J 0 bases; nucleotides not matched to a gene: 7. CDR1 and CDR2 (germline): LNHDA, SQIVND (reference sequence). The CDR3 region has the DNA TGTGCCAGTAGTGTAGGACAGGGCTCTAGCACAGATACGCAGTATTTT. Its translation: CASSVGQGSSTDTQYF.

This rearrangement joins TRBV19 to TRBJ2-1, with TRBD1 as a possible D gene (6 bases). Germline values: CDR1 LNHDA, CDR2 SQIVND (reference sequence). Deletions cut 7 bases from V and 0 bases from J, with 13 bases between. This CDR3 spans 15 amino acids. The CDR3 sequence is CASKRTVFSYNEQFF. The CDR3 DNA sequence: TGTGCCAGTAAGAGGACAGTCTTCTCCTACAATGAGCAGTTCTTC.

The rearrangement links TRBV10-3 to TRBJ1-1; D is ambiguous. Germline V gives CDR1 ENHRY, CDR2 SYGVKD. This CDR3 contains 14 residues. Trimming pared 5 bases from V and 0 bases from J, leaving 10 bases between. CDR3: CAISLGKVNTEAFF. The CDR3 nucleotides read TGTGCCATCAGTCTAGGGAAGGTGAACACTGAAGCTTTCTTT.

The genes are TRBV7-6 and TRBJ2-7, with 9 bases matching TRBD2. This CDR3 region has 16 residues. Losses at the gene ends were 3 bases for V and 4 bases for J; bases not matched to a gene: 10. Looked up from germline, CDR1 is SGHVS and CDR2 is FNYEAQ. The CDR3: CASSLSQAGGYYEQYF. CDR3 bases: TGTGCCAGCAGCTTGAGTCAAGCGGGAGGATATTACGAGCAGTACTTC.